The 11 T cell receptor beta chains below were found in one sample sequenced in a study of T cell responses to AZD1222 COVID-19 vaccine. The data were produced by immunoSEQ multiplex PCR, yet TCRdb's version contains in-frame clones alone and is incomplete. The sample yields 200,000 or so clones, around 87% seen once. Here the sequenced sample was peripheral blood, taken on day 0 of MenACWY control vaccination. All receptors come from an adult in good health.

Details on this clone: Other DNA sequences in this sample translate to the same CDR3. The V call is TRBV9, the J call TRBJ2-1; 11 nucleotides agree with TRBD2. The CDR3 has 15 amino acids. Losses at the gene ends were 4 bases for V and 2 bases for J; bases not matched to a gene: 2. Germline V gene sequence: CDR1 SGDLS, CDR2 YYNGEE. The CDR3 is CASSPGLAAYNEQFF. The CDR3 DNA is TGTGCCAGCAGCCCGGGACTAGCGGCCTACAATGAGCAGTTCTTC.

This clone was detected once. The chain employs TRBV19 and TRBJ1-5; no reliable D call. This CDR3 is 13 amino acids long. Germline assignment: CDR1 LNHDA and CDR2 SQIVND (reference sequence). V was shortened by 10 bases and J by 0 bases, with 10 bases between the two germline ends. The CDR3 sequence: CATRRDSNQPQHF. Written as DNA, the CDR3 is TGTGCCACCAGACGGGATAGCAATCAGCCCCAGCATTTT.

This clone was detected only once. The chain carries TRBV29-1 and TRBJ2-3; 8 nucleotides match TRBD2. V was clipped by 3 bases and J by 6 bases; unmatched bases: 2. CDR3 size: 12 residues. Germline CDR1 SQVTM, CDR2 ANQGSEA. The CDR3: CSVEASGDTQYF. The CDR3 DNA sequence: TGCAGCGTTGAGGCTAGCGGGGATACGCAGTATTTT.

V and J are TRBV30 and TRBJ2-1; the match to TRBD1 covers 9 bases. The V gene's germline CDR1 is GTSNPN and CDR2 SVGIG (reference sequence). The trim removed 4 bases at V and 3 bases at J, leaving 4 bases unmatched. The CDR3 runs 14 residues. The CDR3 region has the DNA TGTGCCTGGACCAGGGACAGGGTCTACAATGAGCAGTTCTTC. Translation: CAWTRDRVYNEQFF.

In DNA, the CDR3 is TGTGCCAGCAGCGTGTGGGGGGCTCCGGCGTATGGCTACACCTTC. Protein: CASSVWGAPAYGYTF. The genes are TRBV5-4 and TRBJ1-2, with D possibly TRBD1 on 6 matching bases. V lost 4 bases, J lost 5 bases, and 18 bases lay in between. The germline V gene has CDR1 SGHNT and CDR2 YYREEE (reference sequence). The CDR3 has 15 amino acids.

J is TRBJ1-5 and V is TRBV28; no reliable D call. The germline V and J ends were trimmed by 7 bases and 6 bases, with 16 bases remaining between them. The CDR3 contains 14 residues. Germline V gene sequence: CDR1 MDHEN, CDR2 SYDVKM. In DNA form, the CDR3 reads TGTGCCAGCATTGGGGTCCACAACGCTCAGCCCCAGCATTTT. Amino acids: CASIGVHNAQPQHF. Based on the CDR3 plus reference TRBV28 and TRBJ1-5, the full variable domain is DVKVTQSSRYLVKRTGEKVFLECVQDMDHENMFWYRQDPGLGLRLIYFSYDVKMKEKGDIPEGYSVSREKKERFSLILESASTNQTSMYLCASIGVHNAQPQHFGDGTRLSIL.

This sequence joins TRBV5-1 and TRBJ2-2; the D is unclear. V lost 1 base and J lost 2, with 9 bases in between. CDR1 and CDR2 (germline): SGHRS, YFSETQ. This CDR3 spans 15 amino acids. The CDR3 protein is CASSLINSNTGELFF. In DNA, the CDR3 is TGCGCCAGCAGCTTGATTAATAGCAACACCGGGGAGCTGTTTTTT.

The V gene is TRBV28, the J gene TRBJ1-1; the D is unclear. Germline-derived CDR1 and CDR2 are MDHEN and SYDVKM. The ends were cut back, 2 bases at V and 7 bases at J, with 14 bases in the middle. This CDR3 comprises 14 residues. The CDR3 coding sequence is TGTGCCAGCAGTTTACGGGAGAAGGACGGTGAAGCTTTCTTT. Translation: CASSLREKDGEAFF.

The V call is TRBV5-4, the J call TRBJ1-2; TRBD1 matches 10 bases. With 4 bases clipped from V and 6 bases from J, the junction kept 6 bases outside the gene matches. Germline values: CDR1 SGHNT, CDR2 YYREEE (reference sequence). The CDR3 spans 14 residues. CDR3 protein: CASSPRQGANGYTF. The CDR3 nucleotides read TGTGCCAGCAGCCCACGACAGGGGGCGAATGGCTACACCTTC.

The chain combines TRBV9 with TRBJ2-5; 7 nucleotides line up with TRBD1. Germline CDR1 is SGDLS and CDR2 is YYNGEE. Germline trimming cut 4 bases from V and 0 bases from J; bases unmatched to any gene: 6. The length of the CDR3 is 15 residues. The CDR3 DNA is TGTGCCAGCAGCCAGGGGGTGTCGGACCAAGAGACCCAGTACTTC. Its protein product is CASSQGVSDQETQYF. The full variable domain, rest sourced from reference TRBV9 and TRBJ2-5, is DSGVTQTPKHLITATGQRVTLRCSPRSGDLSVYWYQQSLDQGLQFLIQYYNGEERAKGNILERFSAQQFPDLHSELNLSSLELGDSALYFCASSQGVSDQETQYFGPGTRLLVL.

The J gene is TRBJ1-6, the V gene TRBV2; no reliable D call. CDR1 is SNHLY, CDR2 FYNNEI, per germline. V lost 3 bases and J lost 9, with 6 bases in between. The CDR3 covers 12 residues. CDR3 in DNA: TGTGCCAGCAGTGATTCCTTTTCACCCCTCCACTTT. The encoded protein is CASSDSFSPLHF.